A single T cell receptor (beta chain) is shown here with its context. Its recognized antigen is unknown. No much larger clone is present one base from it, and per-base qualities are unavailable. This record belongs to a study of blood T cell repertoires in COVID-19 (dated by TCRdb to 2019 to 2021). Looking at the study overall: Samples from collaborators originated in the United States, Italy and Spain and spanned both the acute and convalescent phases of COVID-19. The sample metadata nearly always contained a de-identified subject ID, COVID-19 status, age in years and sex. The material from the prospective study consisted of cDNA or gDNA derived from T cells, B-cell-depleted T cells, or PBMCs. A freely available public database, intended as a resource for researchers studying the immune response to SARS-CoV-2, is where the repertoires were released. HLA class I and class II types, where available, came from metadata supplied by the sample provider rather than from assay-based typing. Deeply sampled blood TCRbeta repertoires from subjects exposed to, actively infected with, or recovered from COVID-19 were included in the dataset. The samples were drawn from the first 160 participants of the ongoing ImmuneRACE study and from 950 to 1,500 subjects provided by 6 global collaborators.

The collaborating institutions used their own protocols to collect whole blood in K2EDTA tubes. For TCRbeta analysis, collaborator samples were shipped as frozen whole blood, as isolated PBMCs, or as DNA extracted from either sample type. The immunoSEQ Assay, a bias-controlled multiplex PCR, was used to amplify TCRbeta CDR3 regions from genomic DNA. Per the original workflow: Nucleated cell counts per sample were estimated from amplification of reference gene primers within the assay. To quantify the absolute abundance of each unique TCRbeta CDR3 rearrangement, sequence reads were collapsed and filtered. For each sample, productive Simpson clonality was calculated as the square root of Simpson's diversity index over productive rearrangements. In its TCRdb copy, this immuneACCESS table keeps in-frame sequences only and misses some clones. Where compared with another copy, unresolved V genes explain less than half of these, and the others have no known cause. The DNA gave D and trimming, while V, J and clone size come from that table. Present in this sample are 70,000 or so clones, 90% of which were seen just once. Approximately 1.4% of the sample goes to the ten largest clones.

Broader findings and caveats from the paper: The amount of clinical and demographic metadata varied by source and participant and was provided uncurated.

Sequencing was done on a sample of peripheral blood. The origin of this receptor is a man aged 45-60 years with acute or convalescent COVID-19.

The DNA sequence reads TGTGCCAGCAGTGAAAGGGACAGGGGGCGCGATTTTGACTACGAGCAGTACGTC. This translates into CASSERDRGRDFDYEQYV. The V and J genes are TRBV6-1 and TRBJ2-7; the junction holds 12 bases that match TRBD1. Spanning cysteine to valine, the CDR3 consists of 18 amino acids. CDR3 DNA is the only sequence kept; it has 54 bases, read in frame from the first base. CDR1 and CDR2 are drawn from the germline V gene: MNHNS, SASEGT. For this chain, trimming is 2 bases at the V end and 3 bases at the J end, and the number of junction bases without a gene match is 11.